Here is one TCR beta chain with its context. Its antigen is still unknown. The data stem from a study of cytomegalovirus exposure and HLA in healthy donors. Across the whole study: The 90 to 150 validation repertoires, a later analysis reported, used the same platform as the approximately 700 first-cohort repertoires.

Donors came from a validation cohort of over a hundred subjects, distinct from the first 666-subject cohort. Method: immunoSEQ multiplex PCR; TCRdb's copy keeps in-frame clones and lacks some. The table lists 66,000 or so clones, approximately 96% of them singletons. This CDR3 contains 13 residues. V was trimmed by 2 bases and J by 7 bases, leaving 11 bases between them. Germline CDR1 reads MNHEY; CDR2 reads SMNVEV (reference sequence). Study outcomes and limitations: Reportedly, cytomegalovirus status was diagnosed with high sensitivity and specificity. In vitro confirmation showed three CMV-associated chains to be CMV antigen specific.

The sample was PBMCs. The V and J genes are TRBV27 and TRBJ1-2; D is undetermined. The TCR comes from a woman younger than 30 in good health and CMV-seropositive. The CDR3 nucleotides are TGTGCCAGCAGTTTACGCCCAGAGGGTGGCTACACCTTC. This encodes CASSLRPEGGYTF.